A single TCR beta chain is shown here with its context. These data belong to a study of blood T cell repertoires in COVID-19. About the study: Samples taken during acute and convalescent COVID-19 were collected in the United States, Italy and Spain. Sources were T cells, B-cell-depleted T cells, or PBMCs; the material itself was cDNA or gDNA.

V trimming: 2 bases; J trimming: 6 bases; junction bases outside the gene matches: 5. From germline, CDR1 is SGHTA and CDR2 FQGTGA. The CDR3 has 15 amino acids. Authors' analysis steps: The authors estimated nucleated cell counts from reference gene primer amplification. Assay used: immunoSEQ multiplex PCR; TCRdb lists only in-frame clones, some missing. That table is the source of V, J and clone size, and D and trimming were worked out from the DNA. This table has about 230,000 clones, approximately 82% appearing once. The rearrangement links TRBV7-3 to TRBJ2-2; 8 positions agree with TRBD1. This TCR was sampled from a woman aged 70 to 79 with active or convalescent COVID-19. Sequencing was performed on peripheral blood. CDR3 loop: CASSLQGAVPGELFF. CDR3 sequence (DNA): TGTGCCAGCAGCTTACAGGGGGCAGTTCCCGGGGAGCTGTTTTTT. The full variable domain, rest sourced from reference TRBV7-3 and TRBJ2-2, is GAGVSQTPSNKVTEKGKYVELRCDPISGHTALYWYRQSLGQGPEFLIYFQGTGAADDSGLPNDRFFAVRPEGSVSTLKIQRTERGDSAVYLCASSLQGAVPGELFFGEGSRLTVL.